In its sample, the clone carrying this T cell receptor beta chain was seen a few times. Its cognate antigen is unknown. These data belong to a study of blood T cells in healthy people across ages. Study results and limitations: The fall in TCR beta diversity per million T cells was roughly linear with age.

Next came a second PCR, run for roughly 7 to 12 cycles, which used a sample-barcoded 5' primer along with a J-beta primer mix. TCRdb independently ran MiXCR on the 5' RACE reads; one entry per CDR3 protein. The table includes roughly 1.7 million distinct CDR3 sequences, almost 35% detected once. Approximately 10 milliliters was the volume of peripheral blood drawn from each donor. Isolation per sample recovered at least 7 million PBMCs. Between the trimmed V and J ends, which lost 3 bases and 5 bases, there was a span of 16 bases. CDR3 size: 14 residues. CDR1 and CDR2 (germline): DFQATT, SNEGSKA (reference sequence).

This clonotype was sampled from a woman between 25 and 40 years old in good health. The sequenced sample consisted of blood. The rearrangement uses TRBV20-1 and TRBJ1-1; D is undetermined. The chain's CDR3 is CSASSALGETEAFF. The CDR3 coding sequence is TGCAGTGCTAGTAGTGCCCTCGGGGAGACTGAAGCTTTCTTT.